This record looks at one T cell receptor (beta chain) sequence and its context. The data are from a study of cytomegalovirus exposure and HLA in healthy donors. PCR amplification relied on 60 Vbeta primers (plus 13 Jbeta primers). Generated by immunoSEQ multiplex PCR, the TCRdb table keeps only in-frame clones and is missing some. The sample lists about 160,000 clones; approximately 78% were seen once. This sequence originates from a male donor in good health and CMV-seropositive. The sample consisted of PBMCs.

As DNA, the CDR3 is TGTGCCATCAGTGAGCCAGGGGTGCGTATGAGCTCCTACAATGAGCAGTTCTTC. Amino acid sequence: CAISEPGVRMSSYNEQFF. The chain combines TRBV10-3 with TRBJ2-1; D may be TRBD1 (6 bases). Germline V CDR1 and CDR2: ENHRY, SYGVKD. The CDR3 is 18 residues long. Trimming pared 2 bases from V and 0 bases from J, leaving 17 bases between.